The rows below give T cell receptor beta chains drawn from one sample of a study of cytomegalovirus exposure and HLA in healthy donors. Some clones are missing from TCRdb's copy, which holds only in-frame ones; the method was immunoSEQ multiplex PCR. The sample lists approximately 120,000 clones, about 83% seen once, with about 2.5% in the top ten. Sequenced sample: PBMCs. These TCRs come from a female donor in good health and CMV-seronegative. CDR3s include the opening cysteine and the closing phenylalanine or tryptophan. D genes are given only for firm matches. Part of the rows lack a size; the others show once, few, many or a class for expanded clones.

V gene,clone size,J gene,D gene,CDR3 protein,CDR3 DNA
TRBV11-1,NA,TRBJ2-5,TRBD2,CASSSNRPGLGLLETQYF,TGTGCCAGCAGCTCCAATAGACCGGGACTAGGGCTTCTAGAGACCCAGTACTTC
TRBV7-8,NA,TRBJ2-2,TRBD2,CASSRQTSADTGELFF,TGTGCCAGCAGCAGACAGACTAGCGCCGACACCGGGGAGCTGTTTTTT
TRBV4-1,few,TRBJ1-1,NA,CASSQGQEGSFF,TGCGCCAGCAGCCAAGGGCAGGAGGGATCTTTCTTT
TRBV5-4,NA,TRBJ1-2,NA,CASSLGLSGFYGYTF,TGTGCCAGCAGCTTGGGGCTAAGCGGGTTCTATGGCTACACCTTC
TRBV18,once,TRBJ2-3,TRBD1,CASSPAGGSDTQYF,TGTGCCAGCTCACCAGCAGGGGGTTCGGATACGCAGTATTTT
TRBV7-2,NA,TRBJ1-2,TRBD1,CASSPWTGEGYTF,TGTGCCAGCAGCCCCTGGACAGGGGAGGGCTACACCTTC
TRBV21-1,NA,TRBJ2-3,NA,CASRVVGCTTDTQYF,TGTGCCAGCAGGGTCGTGGGCTGCACCACAGATACGCAGTATTTT
TRBV14,NA,TRBJ2-5,NA,CASSQVLTSGQYF,TGTGCCAGCAGCCAAGTCCTCACGTCGGGGCAGTACTTC
TRBV9,NA,TRBJ2-7,TRBD2,CASSANLTSGEWGEQYF,TGTGCCAGCAGCGCTAACCTAACTAGCGGGGAATGGGGCGAGCAGTACTTC
TRBV6-1,NA,TRBJ2-5,NA,CASNTGERETQYF,TGTGCCAGCAACACGGGGGAAAGGGAGACCCAGTACTTC
TRBV27,NA,TRBJ2-5,NA,CASSPLGETQYF,TGTGCCAGCAGCCCCCTCGGGGAGACCCAGTACTTC
TRBV27,NA,TRBJ2-5,TRBD2,CASTEPGEGTQYF,TGTGCCAGCACAGAACCGGGGGAGGGGACCCAGTACTTC
TRBV7-2,NA,TRBJ1-2,TRBD1,CASSRRTGVGYTF,TGTGCCAGCAGCCGCAGGACAGGGGTCGGCTACACCTTC
TRBV13,few,TRBJ1-1,TRBD1,CASSSDRDRGLAEAFF,TGTGCCAGCAGCTCGGACCGGGACAGGGGGTTAGCTGAAGCTTTCTTT
TRBV19,NA,TRBJ1-5,NA,CASSIGGNQPQHF,TGTGCCAGTAGTATAGGAGGCAATCAGCCCCAGCATTTT
TRBV7-2,once,TRBJ2-5,NA,CASSLDWSGSSLTETQYF,TGTGCCAGCAGCTTAGACTGGTCTGGGTCTAGCCTTACGGAGACCCAGTACTTC
TRBV5-6,NA,TRBJ2-2,TRBD1,CASSSWDRGTGELFF,TGTGCCAGCAGCTCTTGGGACAGGGGCACCGGGGAGCTGTTTTTT
TRBV7-2,NA,TRBJ1-1,NA,CASSRGPRGAETEAFF,TGTGCCAGCAGCCGCGGCCCCAGGGGAGCGGAAACTGAAGCTTTCTTT
TRBV5-6,NA,TRBJ2-4,NA,CASSPPDGLNGNIQYF,TGTGCCAGCAGCCCACCCGACGGTTTAAACGGGAACATTCAGTACTTC
TRBV9,NA,TRBJ2-5,TRBD1,CASSGTGIKATQYF,TGTGCCAGCAGCGGGACAGGAATCAAAGCGACCCAGTACTTC
TRBV5-6,NA,TRBJ2-3,TRBD1,CASSFGDRVLTDTQYF,TGTGCCAGCAGCTTTGGAGACAGGGTTCTCACAGATACGCAGTATTTT
TRBV5-1,few,TRBJ1-3,TRBD1,CASSWGQGAAGNTIYF,TGCGCCAGCAGCTGGGGACAGGGGGCAGCTGGAAACACCATATATTTT
TRBV7-9,NA,TRBJ2-7,TRBD1,CSSSFFSPNPRDRAYEQYF,TGTTCCAGCAGCTTTTTTTCGCCCAACCCGCGGGACAGGGCCTACGAGCAGTACTTC
TRBV6-1,few,TRBJ1-5,NA,CASSGRGGARGNQPQHF,TGTGCCAGCAGTGGACGGGGGGGGGCGAGGGGCAATCAGCCCCAGCATTTT
TRBV4-2,NA,TRBJ2-7,TRBD1,CASSHNPLVRGQSSYEQYF,TGTGCCAGCAGCCACAACCCCTTGGTGAGGGGGCAAAGCTCCTACGAGCAGTACTTC
TRBV19,NA,TRBJ1-2,TRBD1,CASSISGGGNYGYTF,TGTGCCAGTAGTATCTCAGGGGGCGGAAACTATGGCTACACCTTC
TRBV18,NA,TRBJ2-1,NA,CASASPNEQFF,TGTGCCAGCGCGAGCCCGAATGAGCAGTTCTTC
TRBV7-9,NA,TRBJ1-2,NA,CASSFGNGYTF,TGTGCCAGCAGCTTCGGTAATGGCTACACCTTC
TRBV10-3,NA,TRBJ2-7,NA,CAIRASGDYEQYF,TGTGCCATCAGGGCTTCAGGGGACTACGAGCAGTACTTC
TRBV5-1,NA,TRBJ1-2,NA,CASSPGQNPNYGYTF,TGCGCCAGCAGCCCCGGACAGAACCCTAACTATGGCTACACCTTC
TRBV5-5,NA,TRBJ2-5,NA,CASSLVSTYQETQYF,TGTGCCAGCAGCTTGGTATCAACTTACCAAGAGACCCAGTACTTC
TRBV2,NA,TRBJ1-1,NA,CASSELRADTEAFF,TGTGCCAGCAGTGAATTGCGGGCAGACACTGAAGCTTTCTTT
TRBV18,NA,TRBJ1-1,TRBD1,CASSPLLTDGGADRGNGMNTEAFF,TGTGCCAGCTCACCACTTCTCACAGACGGGGGCGCGGACAGGGGGAACGGGATGAACACTGAAGCTTTCTTT
TRBV30,once,TRBJ2-1,NA,CAWSGRENNEQFF,TGTGCCTGGTCCGGCAGGGAAAACAATGAGCAGTTCTTC
TRBV28,NA,TRBJ1-1,NA,CASIAGLEAFF,TGTGCCAGCATAGCGGGGCTTGAAGCTTTCTTT
TRBV9,NA,TRBJ2-1,TRBD2,CASSVKIAGGGNEQFF,TGTGCCAGCAGTGTCAAAATAGCGGGGGGAGGTAATGAGCAGTTCTTC
TRBV7-9,NA,TRBJ2-7,NA,CASSLGFGYEQYF,TGTGCCAGCAGCTTAGGATTCGGGTACGAGCAGTACTTC
TRBV2,few,TRBJ1-6,NA,CASSATGLHNSPLHF,TGTGCCAGCAGTGCTACGGGACTGCATAATTCACCCCTCCACTTT
TRBV7-6,NA,TRBJ2-3,NA,CASSFGQGTDTQYF,TGTGCCAGCAGCTTCGGTCAGGGGACAGATACGCAGTATTTT
TRBV4-1,few,TRBJ1-4,NA,CASKKVNSEKLFF,TGCGCCAGCAAAAAGGTTAACAGCGAAAAACTGTTTTTT
TRBV5-1,few,TRBJ2-7,TRBD1,CASSLMPGQDYEQYF,TGCGCCAGCAGCTTGATGCCGGGACAGGACTACGAGCAGTACTTC
TRBV7-6,NA,TRBJ2-1,NA,CASSFHGGYKSESSYNEQFF,TGTGCCAGCAGCTTCCATGGGGGGTACAAATCTGAGAGCTCCTACAATGAGCAGTTCTTC
TRBV10-3,NA,TRBJ2-3,TRBD2,CAIERGGSDTQYF,TGTGCCATCGAGCGGGGGGGATCAGATACGCAGTATTTT
TRBV6-5,few,TRBJ2-6,NA,CASSGGFANVLTF,TGTGCCAGCAGTGGCGGCTTTGCCAACGTCCTGACTTTC
TRBV6-6,once,TRBJ1-4,NA,CASSRGAGLREKLFF,TGTGCCAGCAGTCGAGGGGCGGGATTAAGGGAAAAACTGTTTTTT
TRBV7-8,NA,TRBJ1-1,NA,CASSLGLEAFF,TGTGCCAGCAGCTTAGGTCTTGAAGCTTTCTTT
TRBV19,NA,TRBJ1-1,TRBD1,CASSMIRDRDTEAFF,TGTGCCAGTAGTATGATACGAGACAGGGACACTGAAGCTTTCTTT
TRBV25-1,NA,TRBJ1-1,NA,CASRATGFPNTEAFF,TGTGCCAGCAGAGCCACAGGGTTCCCGAACACTGAAGCTTTCTTT
TRBV19,NA,TRBJ1-2,NA,CASSHNQGSYYGYTF,TGTGCCAGTAGTCACAACCAGGGGTCTTACTATGGCTACACCTTC
TRBV7-9,NA,TRBJ2-1,NA,CASSLGGDPYNEQFF,TGTGCCAGCAGCTTAGGGGGGGACCCCTACAATGAGCAGTTCTTC
TRBV19,NA,TRBJ1-1,TRBD1,CASSHRGTLRAFF,TGTGCCAGTAGCCACAGGGGAACACTGAGAGCTTTCTTT
TRBV7-9,NA,TRBJ1-1,NA,CASSLRPGTLNTEAFF,TGTGCCAGCAGTTTACGTCCGGGAACTCTGAACACTGAAGCTTTCTTT
TRBV5-6,few,TRBJ1-1,NA,CASSLVGVIMNTEAFF,TGTGCCAGCAGCTTGGTAGGGGTCATAATGAACACTGAAGCTTTCTTT